Below are 20 T cell receptor beta chains sequenced from a single sample in a study of glioma-infiltrating T cells after dendritic cell vaccination. Libraries were prepared by immunoSEQ multiplex PCR; TCRdb keeps only in-frame clonotypes and omits some of them. The sample consists of 93,000 or so clones, 79% of them appearing once. The starting material was blood, obtained before dendritic cell vaccination. These receptors all come from a human donor with glioblastoma.

The rearrangement uses TRBV1 and TRBJ2-7; the listed D gene, TRBD2, was not tested against the DNA. TRBV1 is described as a pseudogene. The CDR3 covers 17 residues. The CDR3 reads CTSSQDLEAGGPHEQYF. The CDR3 region has the DNA TGCACCAGCAGCCAAGATCTTGAAGCGGGAGGTCCCCACGAGCAGTACTTC.

The rearrangement links TRBV4-1 to TRBJ2-1, with 9 nucleotides matching TRBD2. With V trimmed by 2 bases and J by 5 bases, 10 bases remained unmatched. The CDR3 covers 17 residues. Germline values: CDR1 MGHRA, CDR2 YSYEKL. CDR3 sequence reads: CASSQTIAGELNNEQFF. CDR3 bases: TGCGCCAGCAGCCAAACTATAGCGGGAGAATTGAACAATGAGCAGTTCTTC.

The chain recombines TRBV30 with TRBJ2-7; TRBD2 matches 7 bases. CDR3 size: 14 residues. V shed 2 bases, J shed 2 bases, and the junction held 6 bases outside the gene matches. The V gene's germline CDR1 is GTSNPN and CDR2 SVGIG (reference sequence). CDR3 nucleotide sequence: TGTGCCTGGAGTCGTCCTAGCGGAACCTACGAGCAGTACTTC. Translated, it gives CAWSRPSGTYEQYF.

The chain combines TRBV10-2 with TRBJ2-7, with TRBD2 matching 9 bases. After removal of 5 bases from V and 3 bases from J, the junction contained 5 bases not matched to a gene. CDR1 is WSHSY and CDR2 is SAAADI in the germline V gene. The CDR3 has 14 residues. The CDR3: CASSLGLALYEQYF. CDR3 sequence (DNA): TGCGCCAGCAGTCTGGGACTAGCCCTCTACGAGCAGTACTTC.

This chain joins TRBV11-3 and TRBJ2-2, with TRBD1 identical over 10 bases. The CDR3 loop spans 16 amino acids. The germline CDR1 and CDR2 sequences are SGHNT and YENEEA. The J segment lost 5 bases and the V segment lost 5 bases, leaving 8 bases of the junction unmatched. In DNA, the CDR3 is TGTGCCAGCAGCGCTACCGGGACAGGGGAAACCGGGGAGCTGTTTTTT. Translation gives CASSATGTGETGELFF.

This clone was counted a single time. The chain has TRBV7-9 and TRBJ2-1; 8 nucleotides agree with TRBD1. The CDR3 is 15 amino acids. CDR1 SEHNR and CDR2 FQNEAQ come from the germline V gene (reference sequence). V gave up 5 bases and J gave up 0 bases; unmatched junction bases: 3. The CDR3 DNA reads TGTGCCAGCAGCCTAACAGGGGGCTCCTACAATGAGCAGTTCTTC. This translates into CASSLTGGSYNEQFF.

The chain has TRBV11-2 and TRBJ1-2; maybe TRBD1 (6 bases). Germline CDR1 is SGHAT and CDR2 is FQNNGV. Trimming stripped 1 base from V and 4 bases from J, with 19 bases between. This CDR3 is 17 amino acids long. CDR3 nucleotide sequence: TGTGCCAGCAGCTTAGGGACAGCCTTCCGTCATTCCTATGGCTACACCTTC. Translation gives CASSLGTAFRHSYGYTF.

The rearrangement uses TRBV7-2 and TRBJ2-5; 7 bases line up with TRBD2. The CDR3 runs to 15 residues. From germline, CDR1 is SGHTA and CDR2 FQGNSA. J was trimmed by 5 bases and V by 3 bases; bases with no gene match: 9. The CDR3 coding sequence is TGTGCCAGCAGCTTCGGGACTACCGGGGGGGAGACCCAGTACTTC. Encoded protein: CASSFGTTGGETQYF.

V usage is TRBV5-1 and J usage is TRBJ2-1; TRBD1 matches at 7 bases. J lost 3 bases, V lost 4 bases, and 7 bases had no gene match. This CDR3 has 15 residues. Germline CDR1 reads SGHRS; CDR2 reads YFSETQ. The CDR3 reads CASSQDRVGYNEQFF. CDR3 DNA: TGCGCCAGCAGCCAAGACAGGGTAGGCTACAATGAGCAGTTCTTC.

This chain links TRBV7-9 with TRBJ1-1; TRBD1 aligns across 9 bases. The CDR3 runs to 16 residues. The trim removed 4 bases at V and 1 base at J, leaving 7 bases unmatched. Germline CDR1 reads SEHNR; CDR2 reads FQNEAQ (reference sequence). Here the CDR3 reads CASSSLWDRANTEAFF. The CDR3 coding sequence is TGTGCCAGCAGCTCCCTCTGGGACAGGGCGAACACTGAAGCTTTCTTT.

The chain has TRBV5-1 and TRBJ1-1; D is perhaps TRBD1 (5 bases). Germline CDR1 reads SGHRS; CDR2 reads YFSETQ. This CDR3 has 17 residues. V lost 0 bases and J lost 7, with 22 bases in between. The CDR3 loop is CASSLVPLGGASNEAFF. The CDR3 DNA reads TGCGCCAGCAGCTTGGTTCCGTTGGGAGGGGCTTCAAATGAAGCTTTCTTT.

Regarding this clone: Likely a read error: the CDR3 ends without its conserved phenylalanine or tryptophan. No DNA is shown, since the ends of the CDR3 on it are uncertain; the CDR3 is the one TCRdb lists. V and J are TRBV1 and TRBJ2-7; the D call in the table, TRBD1, was not verified against the DNA. TRBV1 is annotated as a pseudogene. The CDR3 is made up of 13 amino acids, end residues included. This chain's CDR3 is CTSSQWPGQGATI.

The V call is TRBV6-1, the J call TRBJ1-5; D is ambiguous. CDR1 and CDR2 (germline): MNHNS, SASEGT. The V end was cut by 7 bases, the J end by 11 bases, with 21 bases between. The CDR3 has 14 residues. CDR3 loop: CASNPTGVRVTQHF. DNA of the CDR3: TGTGCCAGCAACCCGACCGGAGTGAGAGTGACCCAGCATTTT.

The chain joins TRBV2 to TRBJ2-1; TRBD2 might be the D (6 bases). V was cut by 3 bases and J by 1 base, with 10 bases left in between. Germline CDR1 reads SNHLY; CDR2 reads FYNNEI. The CDR3 runs to 15 residues. The CDR3 DNA reads TGTGCCAGCAGTGATGGGGGGACGTCCTACAATGAGCAGTTCTTC. This translates into CASSDGGTSYNEQFF.

CDR3 bases: TGTGCCAGCAGTTATAGCGGGGGGCCGAACGAGCAGTACTTC. Protein sequence: CASSYSGGPNEQYF. The chain combines TRBV2 with TRBJ2-7, with 10 bases lining up with TRBD2. Germline trimming cut 5 bases from V and 5 bases from J; bases unmatched to any gene: 6. Germline V CDR1 and CDR2: SNHLY, FYNNEI. This CDR3 contains 14 residues.

This chain links TRBV5-4 with TRBJ2-3; D may be TRBD2 (5 bases). The CDR3 covers 15 residues. CDR1 is SGHNT, CDR2 YYREEE, per germline (reference sequence). With 4 bases removed from V and 0 bases from J, the gap between germline ends came to 12 bases. The CDR3 bases are TGTGCCAGCAGCCCGGACTTGCTTAGCACAGATACGCAGTATTTT. The encoded protein is CASSPDLLSTDTQYF. Using reference TRBV5-4 and TRBJ2-3 for the parts outside the CDR3, the full variable domain is ETGVTQSPTHLIKTRGQQVTLRCSSQSGHNTVSWYQQALGQGPQFIFQYYREEENGRGNFPPRFSGLQFPNYSSELNVNALELDDSALYLCASSPDLLSTDTQYFGPGTRLTVL.

The chain employs TRBV7-8 and TRBJ1-5; D is possibly TRBD1 (6 bases). Trimming stripped 2 bases from V and 7 bases from J, with 27 bases between. The CDR3 has 19 residues. Germline CDR1 is SGHVS and CDR2 is FQNEAQ. Here the CDR3 DNA reads TGTGCCAGCAGCTTACAGGGGTCGTCCGGGCAGGGAATGCGGCAGCCCCAGCATTTT. Protein sequence: CASSLQGSSGQGMRQPQHF.

The rearrangement uses TRBV4-1 and TRBJ2-5, with D possibly matching TRBD1 (6 bases). The CDR3 has 13 residues. V was trimmed by 5 bases and J by 5 bases, leaving 12 bases between them. Germline CDR1 MGHRA, CDR2 YSYEKL. For the CDR3, the DNA is TGCGCCAGCAGCGGGGGCGGGTGGGAGACCCAGTACTTC. Protein: CASSGGGWETQYF.

The V gene is TRBV6-5, the J gene TRBJ2-5; D might be TRBD2 (6 bases). The CDR3 totals 12 residues. The V gene lost 6 bases and the J gene lost 4 bases, with 9 bases spanning the gap. CDR1 and CDR2 from the germline V gene are MNHEY and SVGAGI. The DNA of the CDR3 is TGTGCCAGCAGGGAGGGGCGAGAGACCCAGTACTTC. This gives the protein CASREGRETQYF.

In this sample, this clone turned up once. The rearrangement joins TRBV23-1 to TRBJ1-2; no clear D gene. TRBV23-1 qualifies as an ORF whose function is uncertain. This CDR3 is built from 12 residues. V was pared by 1 base and J by 6 bases, with 6 bases between. The CDR3 here is CASSQYHHGYTF. The DNA of the CDR3 is TGCGCCAGCAGTCAATATCATCATGGCTACACCTTC.